This TCR beta chain is drawn from a study of metastatic and nonmetastatic thyroid tumors. Whole-study results and caveats: Reports indicated that malignant thyroid tumors showed significantly higher TCR beta diversity than benign nodules did, in blood and tumor.

MiXCR was used by TCRdb to re-call the PCR reads. This sample has 50,000 to 60,000 clones, with 17% found just once. This clone was picked up many times. Its target is unknown. Patients had received no treatment of any kind before thyroid surgery. Sequenced input: blood. This receptor was obtained from a female donor with papillary thyroid cancer or a benign thyroid nodule (not recorded which). Some clones in this sample may be carry-over from other donors' samples.

The CDR3 spells CASSASRSRGTDTQYF. DNA of the CDR3: TGTGCCAGCAGCGCCTCCAGGTCCAGGGGCACAGATACGCAGTATTTT. This chain connects TRBV9 to TRBJ2-3; D perhaps matches TRBD1 (5 bases). The V gene lost 3 bases and the J gene lost 1 base, with 15 bases spanning the gap. The CDR3 is 16 amino acids. Per the germline V gene, CDR1 is SGDLS and CDR2 is YYNGEE.